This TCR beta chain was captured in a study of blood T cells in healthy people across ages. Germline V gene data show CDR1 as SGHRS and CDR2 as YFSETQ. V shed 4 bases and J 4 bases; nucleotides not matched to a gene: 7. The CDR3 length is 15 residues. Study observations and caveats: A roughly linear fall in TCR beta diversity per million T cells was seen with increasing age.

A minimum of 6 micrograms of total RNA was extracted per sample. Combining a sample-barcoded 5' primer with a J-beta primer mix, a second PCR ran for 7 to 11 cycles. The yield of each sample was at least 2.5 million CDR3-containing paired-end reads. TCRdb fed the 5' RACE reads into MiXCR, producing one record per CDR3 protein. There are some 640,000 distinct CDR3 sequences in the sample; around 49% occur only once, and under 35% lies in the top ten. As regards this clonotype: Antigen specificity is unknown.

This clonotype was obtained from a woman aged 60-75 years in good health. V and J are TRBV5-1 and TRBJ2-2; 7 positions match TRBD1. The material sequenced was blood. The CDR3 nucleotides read TGCGCCAGCAGCCCAGACAGGGTGGGCACCGGGGAGCTGTTTTTT. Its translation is CASSPDRVGTGELFF.